The 23 T cell receptor beta chains below all came from one sample that was sequenced in a study of glioma-infiltrating T cells. The iRepertoire nested amplicon-rescue multiplex PCR amplified TCR alpha and beta CDR3s from RNA. One entry per CDR3 protein, called by TCRdb with MiXCR from the multiplex PCR reads. The data contain about 180,000 distinct CDR3 sequences, around 40% of them singletons. Sequencing input: glioma tissue, nonneoplastic brain tissue, or PBMCs (not recorded which). These receptors originate from a human donor with low-grade glioma or glioblastoma, undergoing nonglioma brain surgery, or in good health (not recorded which).

In regard to this clonotype: Just one base apart from a much larger clone, this may be a read error. The CDR3 sequence is CASSLLGLAEGAAEQSF. DNA for the CDR3: TGTGCCAGCAGTTTATTGGGACTAGCGGAAGGGGCGGCTGAGCAGTCCTTC. V gene TRBV28 combines with J gene TRBJ2-1, with TRBD2 matching 11 bases. Germline lookup yields CDR1 MDHEN and CDR2 SYDVKM. This CDR3 spans 17 amino acids.

A note on this clonotype: Lacking the conserved final phenylalanine or tryptophan, this CDR3 likely reflects a read error. The chain joins TRBV12-3 or TRBV12-4 to TRBJ1-2, with D perhaps TRBD1 (5 bases). The CDR3 covers 13 residues. The CDR3 loop is CASSLEDIHGYTL. CDR3 coding DNA: TGTGCCAGCAGCTTAGAGGACATCCATGGCTACACCTTA.

V and J are TRBV30 and TRBJ1-5; perhaps TRBD1 as D (5 bases). Germline CDR1 GTSNPN, CDR2 SVGIG (reference sequence). The CDR3 loop spans 15 amino acids. V lost 0 bases, J lost 2 bases, and 11 bases lay in between. CDR3 protein: CAWSVRRRGNQPQHF. The CDR3 DNA sequence: TGTGCCTGGAGTGTAAGGCGCAGGGGCAATCAGCCCCAGCATTTT. The entire variable domain, with the rest obtained from reference TRBV30 and TRBJ1-5, is as follows: SQTIHQWPATLVQPVGSPLSLECTVEGTSNPNLYWYRQAAGRGLQLLFYSVGIGQISSEVPQNLSASRPQDRQFILSSKKLLLSDSGFYLCAWSVRRRGNQPQHFGDGTRLSIL.

This clonotype was counted at least ten times. This sequence joins TRBV28 and TRBJ1-2, with unresolved D. The V and J ends lost 5 bases and 6 bases respectively, with 25 bases between them. This CDR3 spans 17 amino acids. The V gene's germline CDR1 is MDHEN and CDR2 SYDVKM. The CDR3: CASSKRSIKSPKDGYTF. DNA for the CDR3: TGTGCCAGCAGTAAGAGGTCGATTAAATCCCCCAAGGATGGCTACACCTTC.

Remarks on this clonotype: At one boundary the junction diverges from the germline segment, which might be a read error. The V and J genes are TRBV6-1 and TRBJ2-7; possibly TRBD2 for D (5 bases). This CDR3 spans 15 amino acids. From germline, CDR1 is MNHNS and CDR2 SASEGT. CDR3 nucleotide sequence: TGTGCCAGCAGTGGCCGGGGTCCGAGCCACTACGAGAAGTACTTC. The encoded protein is CASSGRGPSHYEKYF.

Sample share makes this clonotype medium-sized. The CDR3 loop reads CSARTTESQYF. CDR3 DNA: TGCAGTGCTAGAACGACGGAAAGCCAGTACTTC. V usage is TRBV20-1 and J usage is TRBJ2-5; D remains unclear. There are 11 residues in the CDR3. V lost 2 bases and J 10 bases, leaving 11 bases between the germline ends. CDR1 and CDR2 from the germline V gene are DFQATT and SNEGSKA (reference sequence).

The chain carries TRBV20-1 and TRBJ1-6, with TRBD1 matching over 11 bases. The germline CDR1 and CDR2 sequences are DFQATT and SNEGSKA (reference sequence). The CDR3 length is 17 residues. V was pared by 3 bases and J by 8 bases, with 12 bases of the junction left unmatched. The CDR3 nucleotides are TGCAGTGCTAGCCGGGACAGGGGGAGGTTCAGGGATTCACCCCTCCACTTT. This translates into CSASRDRGRFRDSPLHF.

The chain has TRBV2 and TRBJ2-1, with 13 bases lining up with TRBD2. CDR3 size: 15 residues. V shed 4 bases, J shed 7 bases, and the junction held 4 bases outside the gene matches. CDR1 and CDR2 (germline): SNHLY, FYNNEI. For the CDR3, the DNA is TGTGCCAGCAGTGGGACTAGCGGGAGATGGAATGAGCAGTTCTTC. As protein: CASSGTSGRWNEQFF. Together with reference TRBV2 and TRBJ2-1, the CDR3 gives the full variable domain: EPEVTQTPSHQVTQMGQEVILRCVPISNHLYFYWYRQILGQKVEFLVSFYNNEISEKSEIFDDQFSVERPDGSNFTLKIRSTKLEDSAMYFCASSGTSGRWNEQFFGPGTRLTVL.

This clonotype showed up many times. The chain uses TRBV14 and TRBJ1-6, with D unclear. V lost 2 bases and J 7 bases, leaving 9 bases between the germline ends. The CDR3 length is 14 residues. The germline V gene has CDR1 SGHDN and CDR2 FVKESK. DNA of the CDR3: TGTGCCAGCAGCCAACGGGTAGGAAATTCACCCCTCCACTTT. As protein: CASSQRVGNSPLHF. Together with reference TRBV14 and TRBJ1-6, the CDR3 gives the full variable domain: EAGVTQFPSHSVIEKGQTVTLRCDPISGHDNLYWYRRVMGKEIKFLLHFVKESKQDESGMPNNRFLAERTGGTYSTLKVQPAELEDSGVYFCASSQRVGNSPLHFGNGTRLTVT.

This clonotype was counted ten times or more. The chain combines TRBV6-1 with TRBJ1-1; tentatively, D is TRBD1 (6 bases). This CDR3 is 13 amino acids long. Germline V gene data show CDR1 as MNHNS and CDR2 as SASEGT. V shed 7 bases and J shed 10 bases, with 19 bases lying between them. The CDR3 loop reads CASTPEQGQGAFF. The CDR3 nucleotides read TGTGCCAGCACTCCCGAACAGGGTCAGGGAGCTTTCTTT.

The gene calls are TRBV6-1 and TRBJ2-1, with 9 bases lining up with TRBD2. V trimming: 9 bases; J trimming: 10 bases; junction bases outside the gene matches: 16. In germline, CDR1 is MNHNS, CDR2 SASEGT. The CDR3 contains 15 residues. CDR3 loop: CASSQGGRASGEQFF. DNA of the CDR3: TGTGCCAGTAGTCAGGGCGGGAGGGCCTCCGGGGAGCAGTTCTTC.

Concerning this clonotype: Relative to the germline gene, one junction end is altered; a read error may explain this. V gene TRBV19 combines with J gene TRBJ1-5, with 7 bases identical to TRBD1. CDR1 is LNHDA, CDR2 SQIVND, per germline (reference sequence). This CDR3 has 14 residues. CDR3 nucleotides: TGTGCCTGTAGTCGGAGACAGGGAATAGGGCCCCAGCATTTT. Its protein is CACSRRQGIGPQHF.

The J gene is TRBJ2-7, the V gene TRBV27; D ambiguous. Germline CDR1 is MNHEY and CDR2 is SMNVEV (reference sequence). CDR3 size: 12 residues. Trimming left V 7 bases short and J 5 bases short, with 12 bases between. Here the CDR3 reads CASMSLGDEQYF. The CDR3 DNA follows: TGTGCCAGCATGTCCCTTGGGGACGAGCAGTACTTC.

This clonotype was found a few times. V and J are TRBV7-9 and TRBJ2-7; no firm D call. The CDR3 spans 12 residues. The V gene lost 1 base and the J gene lost 2 bases, with 3 bases spanning the gap. Per germline, CDR1 SEHNR and CDR2 FQNEAQ (reference sequence). The DNA for the CDR3 is TGTGCCAGCAGCTTAGGTGCCTACGAGCAGTACTTC. Protein product: CASSLGAYEQYF.

This clonotype was recorded at least ten times. The rearrangement uses TRBV18 and TRBJ1-3; D is unresolved. Trimming left V 8 bases short and J 4 bases short, with 12 bases between. Germline loops: CDR1 KGHSH, CDR2 LQKENI. The CDR3 contains 13 residues. The CDR3 DNA follows: TGTGCCAGCAGCTTAGGCAGCGGAAACACCATATATTTT. Residues: CASSLGSGNTIYF.

The V and J genes are TRBV5-5 and TRBJ2-6, with unresolved D. V was clipped by 6 bases and J by 4 bases, with 8 bases between them. The CDR3 contains 13 residues. Germline values: CDR1 SGHKS, CDR2 YYEKEE (reference sequence). CDR3 sequence: CASITSGANVLTF. CDR3 nucleotides: TGTGCCAGCATAACATCCGGGGCCAACGTCCTGACTTTC.

In DNA, the CDR3 is TGTGCCAGCTCACTTGCCAGAAACCAAGAGACCCAGTACTTC. Amino acid sequence: CASSLARNQETQYF. This rearrangement joins TRBV18 to TRBJ2-5, with D unclear. From germline, CDR1 is KGHSH and CDR2 LQKENI. Trimming removed 4 bases at V and 0 bases at J, with 9 bases between. The CDR3 runs to 14 residues.

With respect to this clonotype: This clone may be a read error of a much larger clone one base away. The chain is built from TRBV12-3 or TRBV12-4 and TRBJ1-5; D not certain. The CDR3 totals 14 residues. The CDR3 nucleotides read TGTGCCAGCAGTCCGGGGTTTAGCAGTCAGCCCCAGCATTTT. It specifies CASSPGFSSQPQHF.

This clonotype has just one count. The junction differs from germline at one of its ends, possibly a read error. V usage is TRBV15 and J usage is TRBJ1-5; no clear D. There are 13 residues in the CDR3. From germline, CDR1 is LNHNV and CDR2 YYDKDF (reference sequence). The CDR3 DNA follows: TGTGCCACCAGCCCTGAGCGGGAACAGCCCCAGCGTTTT. This gives the protein CATSPEREQPQRF.

In the case of this clonotype: The junction differs from germline at one of its ends, possibly a read error. This chain connects TRBV27 to TRBJ1-1, with a tentative D call TRBD1 (6 bases). The CDR3 has 12 amino acids. CDR1 MNHEY and CDR2 SMNVEV come from the germline V gene (reference sequence). The CDR3, as DNA: TGTGCCAGCAGGTTGAGGGACACTAAAGCTTTCTTT. Translated: CASRLRDTKAFF.

J is TRBJ2-2 and V is TRBV20-1, with D perhaps matching TRBD2 (5 bases). V was pared by 6 bases and J by 0 bases, with 23 bases between. Per the germline V gene, CDR1 is DFQATT and CDR2 is SNEGSKA (reference sequence). The CDR3 extends over 18 amino acids. The DNA of the CDR3 is TGCAGTGCCCAGTCCCCCTGGGCCCAGCGGTCGAACACCGGGGAGCTGTTTTTT. This translates into CSAQSPWAQRSNTGELFF.

Note on this clonotype: A read error may explain this, as a much larger clone is one base away. This chain links TRBV29-1 with TRBJ1-1; D gene unclear. CDR3 length: 15 residues. Germline V gives CDR1 SQVTM, CDR2 ANQGSEA. CDR3 region: CSVLTSMGVFTEAYF. The CDR3 nucleotides read TGCAGCGTTTTAACCTCAATGGGAGTATTCACTGAAGCTTACTTT.

This chain uses TRBV3-1 with TRBJ2-3; 9 bases align to TRBD2. Per germline, CDR1 LGHDT and CDR2 YNNKEL (reference sequence). The CDR3 sequence is 16 residues long. The V and J ends lost 0 bases and 4 bases, in that order; junction bases with no gene match: 5. DNA of the CDR3: TGTGCCAGCAGCCAAGATCTTAGCGGGAGCCCAGATACGCAGTATTTT. This sequence encodes CASSQDLSGSPDTQYF.